This is a list of T cell receptor beta chains from one sample in a study of STAT3 mutations in large granular lymphocyte leukemia. TCRdb keeps only in-frame clones here, not all; method: immunoSEQ multiplex PCR. The sample carries roughly 14,000 clones, around nine tenths recorded once. The sample comprised peripheral blood mononuclear cells. Source of these receptors: a man aged 40-50 years with T-cell large granular lymphocyte leukemia. Some clones in this sample may be carry-over from other donors' samples. Both conserved end residues are part of each CDR3. The order of the fields is D gene, J gene, V gene, clone size, CDR3 protein, CDR3 DNA. A D gene is named only where the DNA matches it firmly. Expanded clones are given a class, and other clones once, few, many or no size at all.

NA TRBJ2-3 TRBV11-1 NA CASSLAGRTDTQYF TGTGCCAGCAGCTTAGCGGGGCGCACAGATACGCAGTATTTT
NA TRBJ2-3 TRBV4-3 NA CASSQSGTDTQYF TGCGCCAGCAGCCAATCTGGAACAGATACGCAGTATTTT
TRBD1 TRBJ1-1 TRBV7-9 NA CASSTAGGNTEAFF TGTGCCAGCAGCACCGCAGGGGGCAACACTGAAGCTTTCTTT
NA TRBJ2-1 TRBV5-4 few CASSPTLYNEQFF TGTGCCAGCAGCCCGACCCTCTACAATGAGCAGTTCTTC
NA TRBJ2-2 TRBV18 once CASSPRIGDPNTGELFF TGTGCCAGCTCACCAAGAATAGGGGACCCGAACACCGGGGAGCTGTTTTTT
NA TRBJ2-6 TRBV7-8 NA CASSWEGWTSGANVLTF TGTGCCAGCAGCTGGGAAGGGTGGACCTCTGGGGCCAACGTCCTGACTTTC
TRBD1 TRBJ1-1 TRBV5-1 NA CASSLGQGAGTEAFF TGCGCCAGCAGCTTGGGACAGGGGGCTGGCACTGAAGCTTTCTTT
NA TRBJ1-1 TRBV7-9 NA CASNAETLEAFF TGTGCCAGCAACGCAGAGACACTGGAAGCTTTCTTT
NA TRBJ2-7 TRBV6-5 NA CASSYRRTHEQYF TGTGCCAGCAGTTACAGGCGGACGCACGAGCAGTACTTC
NA TRBJ2-6 TRBV5-1 NA CASRMDSGANVLTF TGCGCCAGCAGGATGGATAGTGGGGCCAACGTCCTGACTTTC
NA TRBJ2-7 TRBV27 NA CASSLLSAGAGREQYF TGTGCCAGCAGTTTACTGTCGGCGGGGGCCGGACGGGAGCAGTACTTC
NA TRBJ1-1 TRBV5-1 NA CASSFTRPTSNTEAFF TGCGCCAGCAGCTTTACTAGGCCCACCTCCAACACTGAAGCTTTCTTT
TRBD1 TRBJ1-3 TRBV7-2 NA CASSEGTGGTGNTIYF TGTGCCAGCAGCGAGGGAACAGGGGGCACTGGAAACACCATATATTTT
TRBD1 TRBJ1-2 TRBV5-1 NA CASRPPGQGVANYGYTF TGCGCCAGCAGACCTCCGGGACAGGGGGTAGCTAACTATGGCTACACCTTC
NA TRBJ1-2 TRBV5-8 NA CASSLDGRDSYGYTF TGTGCCAGCAGCTTGGACGGCAGGGATTCCTATGGCTACACCTTC
TRBD1 TRBJ1-4 TRBV9 NA CASSGPGQGNEKLFF TGTGCCAGCAGCGGGCCGGGACAGGGGAATGAAAAACTGTTTTTT
NA TRBJ1-1 TRBV7-2 NA CASKRGGTEAFF TGTGCCAGCAAACGGGGAGGCACTGAAGCTTTCTTT
NA TRBJ2-3 TRBV4-2 NA CASSHGRMGTDTQYF TGTGCCAGCAGCCATGGGCGGATGGGGACAGATACGCAGTATTTT
NA TRBJ1-1 TRBV27 NA CASSPRDYTEAFF TGTGCCAGCAGTCCCCGGGACTACACTGAAGCTTTCTTT
TRBD1 TRBJ1-2 TRBV6-1 NA CASSRQGGDGYTF TGTGCCAGCAGCCGACAGGGAGGGGATGGCTACACCTTC
NA TRBJ2-5 TRBV7-2 NA CASSFPGVMGETQYF TGTGCCAGCAGCTTCCCGGGCGTCATGGGGGAGACCCAGTACTTC
TRBD2 TRBJ2-3 TRBV7-2 NA CASSPLGGSRSTDTQYF TGTGCCAGCAGCCCCCTGGGGGGGTCGCGCAGCACAGATACGCAGTATTTT
NA TRBJ2-3 TRBV7-2 once CASSASTGRSTDTQYF TGTGCCAGCAGCGCCTCGACAGGGAGGTCCACAGATACGCAGTATTTT